This is a list of T cell receptor beta chains from one sample in a study of cytotoxic CD8 clonotypes in ibrutinib-treated CLL. Clones were sequenced by immunoSEQ multiplex PCR, and TCRdb holds only the in-frame ones, with some missing. Among about 72,000 clones, approximately 71% were seen once, and the ten largest hold around 5.8%. Sequencing was performed on PBMCs, taken after 12 months of ibrutinib treatment. The receptors come from a human donor with chronic lymphocytic leukemia. CDR3s include the opening cysteine and the closing phenylalanine or tryptophan. Fields, in order: D gene, clone size, V gene, J gene, CDR3 protein, CDR3 DNA. D genes are given only for firm matches. The size of a clone is reported for some rows only, either as once, few or many, or as a class for expanded clones.

>NA|NA|TRBV2|TRBJ1-5
CASSDGQPQHF
TGTGCCAGCAGTGACGGTCAGCCCCAGCATTTT
>TRBD1|NA|TRBV6-5|TRBJ1-5
CASSPDRGLPQHF
TGTGCCAGCAGCCCGGACAGGGGACTGCCCCAGCATTTT
>NA|NA|TRBV7-3|TRBJ2-2
CASSRGPLTGELFF
TGTGCCAGCAGCCGCGGCCCCCTGACCGGGGAGCTGTTTTTT
>NA|NA|TRBV21-1|TRBJ1-1
CASSKGSRWTEAFF
TGTGCCAGCAGCAAAGGAAGTCGTTGGACCGAAGCTTTCTTT
>TRBD1|NA|TRBV10-3|TRBJ2-1
CAISRDRGFSHNEQFF
TGTGCCATCAGTCGGGACAGGGGATTTTCCCACAATGAGCAGTTCTTC
>TRBD1|NA|TRBV27|TRBJ2-3
CASSYHRGPTSTDTQYF
TGTGCCAGCAGTTACCACAGGGGTCCGACTAGCACAGATACGCAGTATTTT
>NA|NA|TRBV7-2|TRBJ2-5
CASSFPDIGTQYF
TGTGCCAGCAGCTTTCCGGACATCGGGACCCAGTACTTC
>NA|NA|TRBV11-3|TRBJ1-1
CASASNRDSGEAFF
TGTGCCAGCGCATCGAACAGGGATTCGGGGGAAGCTTTCTTT
>NA|few|TRBV10-1|TRBJ2-2
CASTRPANTGELFF
TGCGCCAGCACCAGGCCCGCGAACACCGGGGAGCTGTTTTTT
>NA|NA|TRBV11-2|TRBJ2-5
CASSLTLGETQYF
TGTGCCAGCAGCTTAACCCTTGGGGAGACCCAGTACTTC
>TRBD1|NA|TRBV4-3|TRBJ2-1
CASSQSQGALYNEQFF
TGCGCCAGCAGCCAATCACAGGGGGCGTTATACAATGAGCAGTTCTTC
>NA|NA|TRBV2|TRBJ1-1
CASSEQGLGTEAFF
TGTGCCAGCAGTGAGCAGGGCCTGGGCACTGAAGCTTTCTTT
>TRBD1|NA|TRBV6-5|TRBJ1-6
CASRRQGYNSPLHF
TGTGCCAGCAGGAGACAGGGCTATAATTCACCCCTCCACTTT
>NA|few|TRBV9|TRBJ1-2
CASSEQGGNYGYTF
TGTGCCAGCAGCGAACAGGGAGGGAACTATGGCTACACCTTC
>TRBD1|NA|TRBV11-2|TRBJ2-7
CASSLPTPGQVVHEQYF
TGTGCCAGCAGCTTACCCACTCCGGGACAGGTCGTCCACGAGCAGTACTTC
>TRBD1|NA|TRBV9|TRBJ2-7
CASSPRGTGIYEQYF
TGTGCCAGCAGCCCCCGCGGGACAGGGATCTACGAGCAGTACTTC
>TRBD1|NA|TRBV6-5|TRBJ2-7
CASSYYWRQGVYEQYF
TGTGCCAGCAGTTACTATTGGCGGCAGGGGGTCTACGAGCAGTACTTC
>NA|NA|TRBV6-5|TRBJ2-1
CASGIHEQFF
TGTGCCAGCGGAATACATGAGCAGTTCTTC
>NA|NA|TRBV25-1|TRBJ1-4
CASSRGNNEKLFF
TGTGCCAGCAGTAGGGGGAATAATGAAAAACTGTTTTTT
>NA|NA|TRBV19|TRBJ2-7
CASRFDSWAYEQYF
TGTGCCAGTAGGTTTGACAGTTGGGCCTACGAGCAGTACTTC
>TRBD1|NA|TRBV6-6|TRBJ1-5
CASSPQQGMSNQPQHF
TGTGCCAGCAGTCCACAACAGGGGATGAGCAATCAGCCCCAGCATTTT
>NA|NA|TRBV4-3|TRBJ2-3
CASSQVAGDTQYF
TGCGCCAGCAGCCAAGTTGCCGGGGATACGCAGTATTTT
>NA|NA|TRBV7-7|TRBJ2-1
CASSLGAASYNEQFF
TGTGCCAGCTCCCTCGGGGCAGCCTCCTACAATGAGCAGTTCTTC
>TRBD1|few|TRBV6-1|TRBJ1-5
CASSKDRPGQPGGNQPQHF
TGTGCCAGCAGTAAAGACAGACCGGGACAGCCCGGGGGCAATCAGCCCCAGCATTTT
>NA|few|TRBV7-2|TRBJ1-1
CASSLEHQRTEAFF
TGTGCCAGCAGCTTAGAGCACCAGCGGACTGAAGCTTTCTTT
>NA|NA|TRBV6-6|TRBJ2-2
CASSRVQAGELFF
TGTGCCAGCAGCAGGGTTCAAGCCGGGGAGCTGTTTTTT
>NA|NA|TRBV28|TRBJ2-6
CASSLGARVRWANVLTF
TGTGCCAGCAGTTTGGGGGCTAGGGTACGGTGGGCCAACGTCCTGACTTTC
>NA|NA|TRBV30|TRBJ1-4
CAWSVRGAGEKLFF
TGTGCCTGGAGTGTGCGTGGGGCCGGGGAAAAACTGTTTTTT
>NA|NA|TRBV5-1|TRBJ2-5
CASIPGTGETQYF
TGCGCCAGCATCCCCGGGACTGGGGAGACCCAGTACTTC
>NA|NA|TRBV5-4|TRBJ2-7
CASSRETLQGEQYF
TGTGCCAGCAGCCGCGAAACACTACAGGGAGAGCAGTACTTC
>NA|few|TRBV7-8|TRBJ2-1
CASSLSGGHEQFF
TGTGCCAGCAGCCTCAGTGGGGGGCATGAGCAGTTCTTC
>TRBD1|few|TRBV6-5|TRBJ1-2
CASTGGPSLGGYTF
TGTGCCAGCACAGGGGGCCCTAGTTTGGGTGGCTACACCTTC
>NA|NA|TRBV11-2|TRBJ1-2
CASSLGQGWGGYTF
TGTGCCAGCAGCTTAGGGCAGGGGTGGGGTGGCTACACCTTC
>NA|once|TRBV19|TRBJ1-1
CASSQGIATEAFF
TGTGCCAGTAGCCAGGGGATTGCCACTGAAGCTTTCTTT
>NA|once|TRBV7-9|TRBJ1-4
CASSFPNNEKLFF
TGTGCCAGCAGCTTCCCCAATAATGAAAAACTGTTTTTT
>TRBD1|NA|TRBV5-4|TRBJ1-1
CASGQGVTEAFF
TGTGCCAGCGGACAGGGCGTCACTGAAGCTTTCTTT
>NA|NA|TRBV7-3|TRBJ1-6
CASSLTGRGNSPLHF
TGTGCCAGCAGCTTAACGGGTCGGGGGAATTCACCCCTCCACTTT